The 23 T cell receptor beta chains given below trace back to one sample, sequenced in a study of T-cell reconstitution after alpha-beta-depleted transplantation in children. Preparation of the TCRbeta library was carried out with unique molecular identifiers. TCRdb re-called the PCR reads with MiXCR, one entry per CDR3 protein. Found here are about 580,000 distinct CDR3 sequences, about 23% of them singletons; the top ten hold approximately 14%. This specimen was PBMCs, mostly from graft donor cells, taken 360 days after TCRalphabeta/CD19-depleted stem cell transplant. The receptors originated from a boy younger than two who had a stem cell transplant for acute myeloid leukemia, so the T cells may come from the graft donor.

The gene calls are TRBV18 and TRBJ1-3; D uncertain. Per the germline V gene, CDR1 is KGHSH and CDR2 is LQKENI. Trimming stripped 1 base from V and 2 bases from J, with 15 bases between. CDR3 length equals 17 residues. CDR3 residues: CASSPQGRISPGNTIYF. In nucleotides, the CDR3 is TGTGCCAGCTCACCACAAGGCAGGATAAGCCCTGGAAACACCATATATTTT.

The chain employs TRBV7-3 and TRBJ1-1; D is uncertain. This CDR3 is built from 15 residues. From germline, CDR1 is SGHTA and CDR2 FQGTGA. V gave up 1 base and J gave up 5 bases, with 14 bases separating them. This chain's CDR3 is CASSLRRAGGTEAFF. The CDR3 nucleotides read TGTGCCAGCAGCTTAAGGCGGGCGGGAGGAACTGAAGCTTTCTTT.

This clonotype was seen at least ten times. The chain links TRBV20-1 to TRBJ2-5; TRBD2 matches 14 bases. The CDR3 covers 16 residues. The V gene's germline CDR1 is DFQATT and CDR2 SNEGSKA (reference sequence). After removal of 6 bases from V and 1 base from J, the junction contained 7 bases not matched to a gene. The DNA for the CDR3 is TGCAGTGCCCGAGAGGGGACTAGCGGGGGCCAAGAGACCCAGTACTTC. Translating gives CSAREGTSGGQETQYF.

The table lists this clonotype with a few counts. The CDR3 loop is CASSLEGGGTEAFF. As DNA, the CDR3 is TGTGCCAGCAGCTTGGAAGGGGGCGGCACTGAAGCTTTCTTT. The V call is TRBV5-6, the J call TRBJ1-1; 7 bases agree with TRBD1. Per germline, CDR1 SGHDT and CDR2 YYEEEE. V shed 0 bases and J 4 bases; nucleotides not matched to a gene: 3. CDR3 length: 14 residues.

This clonotype was picked up many times. The chain recombines TRBV20-1 with TRBJ2-7; 7 bases map to TRBD2. V was clipped by 3 bases and J by 1 base; unmatched bases: 12. CDR1 is DFQATT and CDR2 is SNEGSKA in the germline V gene (reference sequence). CDR3 length: 16 residues. CDR3 residues: CSASRLGGEPSYEQYF. DNA of the CDR3: TGCAGTGCTAGCAGGCTGGGAGGGGAGCCTTCCTACGAGCAGTACTTC.

Only a few counts were recorded for this clonotype. The chain is built from TRBV10-1 and TRBJ2-1, with 13 bases identical to TRBD2. Trimming removed 6 bases from V and 0 bases from J; junction bases left unmatched: 8. The length of the CDR3 is 18 residues. Germline lookup yields CDR1 WNHNN and CDR2 SYGVQD (reference sequence). CDR3 DNA sequence: TGCGCCAGCAGCTGGACTAGCGGGGGTGCTAGCTCCTACAATGAGCAGTTCTTC. Protein: CASSWTSGGASSYNEQFF.

The rearrangement links TRBV6-1 to TRBJ2-2, with 8 bases lining up with TRBD1. V was pared by 6 bases and J by 5 bases, with 8 bases of the junction left unmatched. CDR1 MNHNS and CDR2 SASEGT come from the germline V gene. The CDR3 is 15 residues long. The CDR3 spells CASRAGQGRTGELFF. For the CDR3, the DNA is TGTGCCAGCAGGGCAGGACAGGGCAGAACCGGGGAGCTGTTTTTT.

This clonotype has a handful of counts. The CDR3 DNA follows: TGCAGTGCTAGTAAACAGGGATTTTGGAACGAGCAGTACTTC. This encodes CSASKQGFWNEQYF. The chain couples TRBV20-1 to TRBJ2-7; tentative D call: TRBD1 (6 bases). CDR3 length equals 14 residues. The germline V gene has CDR1 DFQATT and CDR2 SNEGSKA (reference sequence). Trimming cost V 3 bases and J 5 bases, with 17 bases left between them.

The chain is built from TRBV4-3 and TRBJ2-1; 10 nucleotides line up with TRBD2. Germline CDR1 is LGHNA and CDR2 is YSLEER. J lost 10 bases, V lost 4 bases, and 10 bases had no gene match. This CDR3 region has 15 residues. CDR3 nucleotides: TGCGCCAGCAGCCTATCGACTAGCGGGCGACGGGAGCAGTTCTTC. Translated: CASSLSTSGRREQFF.

This clonotype was detected ten times or more. The chain has TRBV3-1 and TRBJ2-6, with D maybe TRBD1 (6 bases). This CDR3 comprises 17 residues. V shed 4 bases and J shed 0 bases, with 13 bases lying between them. CDR1 is LGHDT, CDR2 YNNKEL, per germline (reference sequence). Here the CDR3 reads CASSLRTVYSGANVLTF. The CDR3 DNA is TGTGCCAGCAGCCTTAGGACAGTCTACTCTGGGGCCAACGTCCTGACTTTC.

This clonotype is a singleton in its sample. No conserved phenylalanine or tryptophan is present at the end of the CDR3, so a read error is the likely explanation. The J gene is TRBJ2-4, the V gene TRBV20-1; 9 positions match TRBD2. The CDR3 extends over 21 amino acids. V shed 6 bases, J shed 1 base, and the junction held 25 bases outside the gene matches. Germline V lookup: CDR1 DFQATT, CDR2 SNEGSKA (reference sequence). CDR3 nucleotides: TGCAGTGCCGACACAAGGGACTCCGGGACTAGCTTTTATGTTGCCAAAAACATTCAGTACGTC. Its translation: CSADTRDSGTSFYVAKNIQYV.

This clonotype was picked up many times. The chain employs TRBV20-1 and TRBJ1-5, with TRBD1 matching 11 bases. V shed 5 bases and J 2 bases; nucleotides not matched to a gene: 14. This CDR3 has 18 amino acids. Germline V gene lookup returns CDR1 DFQATT and CDR2 SNEGSKA (reference sequence). The CDR3 here is CSAVPRDRGDWGNQPQHF. The CDR3 region has the DNA TGCAGTGCTGTCCCTCGGGACAGGGGGGATTGGGGCAATCAGCCCCAGCATTTT.

This rearrangement joins TRBV6-9 to TRBJ1-2; 10 nucleotides align to TRBD1. Trimming removed 6 bases from V and 5 bases from J; junction bases left unmatched: 6. The germline V gene encodes CDR1 MNHGY and CDR2 SVAAGI. The CDR3 runs to 14 residues. The CDR3 sequence: CASRRGQGVYGYTF. The CDR3 region has the DNA TGTGCCAGCAGACGCGGACAGGGGGTTTATGGCTACACCTTC.

This clonotype showed up just a few times. The chain carries TRBV12-3 or TRBV12-4 and TRBJ2-2, with a tentative D call TRBD1 (6 bases). The germline V and J ends were trimmed by 5 bases and 12 bases, with 19 bases remaining between them. This CDR3 has 14 amino acids. The DNA for the CDR3 is TGTGCCAGCAGTGCGGACAGTCGGGACGTGAAGCTGTTTTTT. Its protein is CASSADSRDVKLFF.

The gene calls are TRBV6-1 and TRBJ2-7; D is perhaps TRBD1 (6 bases). The CDR3 contains 13 residues. Germline V CDR1 and CDR2: MNHNS, SASEGT. Trimming cost V 2 bases and J 6 bases, with 11 bases left between them. The CDR3 spells CASSESGHPEQYV. For the CDR3, the DNA is TGTGCCAGCAGTGAATCGGGACACCCCGAGCAGTACGTC.

The chain recombines TRBV29-1 with TRBJ1-5, with 11 bases lining up with TRBD1. CDR3 length: 12 residues. Trimming took 7 bases from V and 7 from J; bases not matched to a gene: 3. Per the germline V gene, CDR1 is SQVTM and CDR2 is ANQGSEA. CDR3 amino acids: CSAGQGAQPQHF. The CDR3, as DNA: TGCAGCGCCGGACAGGGGGCACAGCCCCAGCATTTT.

This clonotype was picked up many times. CDR3 nucleotide sequence: TGTGCCAGCAGCCAAGATTTAGGGGTCGGCAATGAGCAGTTCTTC. Translation gives CASSQDLGVGNEQFF. The chain is built from TRBV3-1 and TRBJ2-1, with D possibly matching TRBD1 (5 bases). In germline, CDR1 is LGHDT, CDR2 YNNKEL (reference sequence). The CDR3 covers 15 residues. V was trimmed by 0 bases and J by 6 bases, leaving 12 bases between them.

The sample holds many counts of this clonotype. This rearrangement joins TRBV20-1 to TRBJ1-4; D remains unclear. CDR1 DFQATT and CDR2 SNEGSKA come from the germline V gene (reference sequence). Trimming took off 3 bases at V and 5 bases at J, with 10 bases between the two ends. CDR3 size: 13 residues. CDR3 nucleotides: TGCAGTGCTAGGAAGAGTCAGAATGAAAAACTGTTTTTT. It specifies CSARKSQNEKLFF.

This clonotype was detected only a few times. V and J are TRBV7-2 and TRBJ1-4, with TRBD1 matching 7 bases. Trimming at V came to 5 bases and at J to 8 bases, leaving 8 bases not matched to a gene. Germline V lookup: CDR1 SGHTA, CDR2 FQGNSA. The CDR3 is 14 residues long. The CDR3 DNA is TGTGCCAGCAGCGTTAGACAGGGTGACGAAAAACTGTTTTTT. As protein: CASSVRQGDEKLFF.

This clonotype occurred many times. The V and J genes are TRBV6-1 and TRBJ2-6; no clear D gene. Trimming shortened V by 4 bases and J by 0 bases, and 10 bases separated the two germline ends. Germline values: CDR1 MNHNS, CDR2 SASEGT. The CDR3 is made up of 16 amino acids. Here the CDR3 DNA reads TGTGCCAGCAGTGCCCCCTTGGACTCTGGGGCCAACGTCCTGACTTTC. It codes for CASSAPLDSGANVLTF.

This clonotype was counted many times. This sequence joins TRBV11-1 and TRBJ2-7, with D possibly being TRBD1 (6 bases). V lost 5 bases, J lost 1 base, and 12 bases lay in between. Germline V gene sequence: CDR1 SGHAT, CDR2 FQDESV (reference sequence). The CDR3 is 14 amino acids. In nucleotides, the CDR3 is TGTGCCAGCAGCGGGACACAGTTTTCCTACGAGCAGTACTTC. Its translation: CASSGTQFSYEQYF.

This clonotype was picked up many times. The V gene is TRBV12-5, the J gene TRBJ2-3, with 8 nucleotides matching TRBD2. CDR1 LGHNT and CDR2 FRNRAP come from the germline V gene. With 0 bases clipped from V and 7 bases from J, the junction kept 6 bases outside the gene matches. This CDR3 has 15 residues. The CDR3 DNA sequence: TGTGCTAGTGGTTTGGTACTCGGCGGGGGGTATACGCAGTATTTT. Its translation: CASGLVLGGGYTQYF.

There are a few counts of this clonotype. This CDR3 reads CASSLDRGGWTGELFF. DNA for the CDR3: TGTGCCAGCAGTTTAGACAGGGGCGGATGGACCGGGGAGCTGTTTTTT. V is TRBV27 and J is TRBJ2-2, with 8 bases fitting TRBD1. V gave up 2 bases and J gave up 5 bases; unmatched junction bases: 7. This CDR3 has 16 residues. Germline CDR1 and CDR2: MNHEY and SMNVEV (reference sequence).